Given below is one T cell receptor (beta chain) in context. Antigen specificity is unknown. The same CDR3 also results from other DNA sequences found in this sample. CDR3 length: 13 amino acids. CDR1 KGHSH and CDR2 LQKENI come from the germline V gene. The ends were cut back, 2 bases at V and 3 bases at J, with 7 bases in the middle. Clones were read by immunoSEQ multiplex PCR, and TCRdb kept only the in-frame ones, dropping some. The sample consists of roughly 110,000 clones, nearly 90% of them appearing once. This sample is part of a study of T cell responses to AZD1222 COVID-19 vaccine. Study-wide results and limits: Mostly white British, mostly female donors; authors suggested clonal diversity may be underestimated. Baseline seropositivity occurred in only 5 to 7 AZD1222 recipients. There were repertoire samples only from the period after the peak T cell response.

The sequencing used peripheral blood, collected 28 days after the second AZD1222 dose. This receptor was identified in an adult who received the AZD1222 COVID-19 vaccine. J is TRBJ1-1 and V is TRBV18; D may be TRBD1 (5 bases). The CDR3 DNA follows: TGTGCCAGCTCACCAATGGGGGACACTGAAGCTTTCTTT. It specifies CASSPMGDTEAFF.